The 10 T cell receptor beta chains reported below all come from one sample, sequenced in a study of blood T cell repertoires in COVID-19. This table comes from immunoSEQ multiplex PCR, and its TCRdb copy is limited to in-frame clones, with some not included. The sample contains about 190,000 clones, about 83% of which appear only once. The sample was peripheral blood. These receptors were collected from a woman in her 70s with active or convalescent COVID-19.

The chain employs TRBV11-2 and TRBJ2-1; D may be TRBD1 (6 bases). Germline CDR1 is SGHAT and CDR2 is FQNNGV. The length of the CDR3 is 17 residues. The germline V and J ends were trimmed by 5 bases and 0 bases, with 17 bases remaining between them. The CDR3 sequence: CASSPATGYLSYNEQFF. CDR3 in DNA: TGTGCCAGCAGCCCCGCTACAGGGTATCTCTCCTACAATGAGCAGTTCTTC.

The genes are TRBV19 and TRBJ2-5, with 7 bases that match TRBD2. The CDR3 covers 14 residues. Germline CDR1 LNHDA, CDR2 SQIVND (reference sequence). The junction had 7 bases not matched to a gene; V was cut back by 4 bases and J by 5 bases. CDR3 loop: CASSTGGGRETQYF. The CDR3 region has the DNA TGTGCCAGTAGTACGGGGGGTGGCAGGGAGACCCAGTACTTC.

This clone was detected ten times or more. This chain links TRBV4-1 with TRBJ2-7; D perhaps matches TRBD2 (5 bases). Germline V gives CDR1 MGHRA, CDR2 YSYEKL. With 4 bases removed from V and 5 bases from J, the gap between germline ends came to 15 bases. The CDR3 spans 14 residues. CDR3 sequence: CASSRTLFRDEQYF. The CDR3 coding sequence is TGCGCCAGCAGCCGGACTTTGTTTCGGGACGAGCAGTACTTC.

The rearrangement links TRBV2 to TRBJ2-2; tentative D call: TRBD2 (7 bases). Germline CDR1 reads SNHLY; CDR2 reads FYNNEI. CDR3 length equals 14 residues. V dropped 4 bases and J dropped 4 bases, with 10 bases sitting between them. The chain's CDR3 is CASSVRGGTGELFF. CDR3 bases: TGTGCCAGCAGTGTAAGGGGGGGCACCGGGGAGCTGTTTTTT.

This clone has just a few counts. The chain couples TRBV9 to TRBJ2-1, with 9 bases fitting TRBD2. The CDR3 is 15 residues long. The germline CDR1 and CDR2 sequences are SGDLS and YYNGEE. V was pared by 3 bases and J by 3 bases, with 4 bases of the junction left unmatched. In DNA, the CDR3 is TGTGCCAGCAGCGGACTAGCGGAGATCTACAATGAGCAGTTCTTC. This encodes CASSGLAEIYNEQFF.

This chain connects TRBV28 to TRBJ1-4; 10 positions agree with TRBD1. The CDR3 runs 14 residues. After removal of 7 bases from V and 7 bases from J, the junction contained 6 bases not matched to a gene. CDR1 is MDHEN and CDR2 is SYDVKM in the germline V gene. The CDR3 loop is CASTTGGAGEKLFF. CDR3 DNA sequence: TGTGCCAGCACGACAGGGGGCGCCGGTGAAAAACTGTTTTTT.

This clone appeared a single time. The chain carries TRBV28 and TRBJ2-1; a weak D match, TRBD1 (6 bases). Trimming left V 6 bases short and J 9 bases short, with 21 bases between. This CDR3 region has 15 residues. Germline CDR1 and CDR2: MDHEN and SYDVKM. The CDR3 loop reads CASRPAQGSFGEQFF. The DNA of the CDR3 is TGTGCCAGCAGACCAGCACAGGGTTCGTTTGGTGAGCAGTTCTTC.

In this sample, this clone turned up a few times. CDR3 protein: CASSEAGGNQPQHF. CDR3 DNA: TGCGCCAGCAGTGAGGCAGGGGGGAATCAGCCCCAGCATTTT. V is TRBV10-2 and J is TRBJ1-5; 7 bases line up with TRBD1. This CDR3 contains 14 residues. Germline CDR1 reads WSHSY; CDR2 reads SAAADI. V dropped 2 bases and J dropped 4; count of bases not matched to a gene: 2.

This chain uses TRBV6-5 with TRBJ1-2, with a tentative D call TRBD1 (5 bases). Trimming removed 7 bases at V and 5 bases at J, with 8 bases between. The CDR3 is 11 residues long. Germline V gene lookup returns CDR1 MNHEY and CDR2 SVGAGI. CDR3 nucleotide sequence: TGTGCCAGCACCGGGGGTTATGGCTACACCTTC. This codes for CASTGGYGYTF.

The rearrangement joins TRBV13 to TRBJ2-5; no definite D call. Trimming removed 3 bases from V and 4 bases from J, with 3 bases in between. CDR3 length equals 11 residues. The germline V gene has CDR1 PRHDT and CDR2 FYEKMQ (reference sequence). CDR3 DNA: TGTGCCAGCAGCTTCGGAGAGACCCAGTACTTC. It codes for CASSFGETQYF.